The 16 T cell receptor beta chains below come from one sample, sequenced in a study of blood T cell repertoires in COVID-19. Generated by immunoSEQ multiplex PCR, the TCRdb table keeps only in-frame clones and is missing some. The data show almost 200,000 clones, roughly 90% seen once. Sequenced input: peripheral blood. The receptors here all came from an older woman with acute or convalescent COVID-19.

This clone was seen once. Other DNA sequences in this specimen translate into the identical CDR3. The chain joins TRBV5-1 to TRBJ1-1, with 7 bases aligning to TRBD1. The V gene's germline CDR1 is SGHRS and CDR2 YFSETQ. V gave up 4 bases and J gave up 1 base; unmatched junction bases: 4. CDR3 length: 14 residues. Here the CDR3 DNA reads TGCGCCAGCAGCCCACGGACAGGGAACACTGAAGCTTTCTTT. It is translated as CASSPRTGNTEAFF.

The chain has TRBV4-2 and TRBJ1-2; the match to TRBD1 covers 8 bases. Germline V gives CDR1 LGHNA, CDR2 YNFKEQ. This CDR3 has 16 amino acids. J lost 4 bases, V lost 4 bases, and 11 bases had no gene match. The CDR3 loop is CASSRATTGDTYGYTF. DNA of the CDR3: TGTGCCAGCAGCCGCGCCACGACAGGGGACACCTATGGCTACACCTTC.

The rearrangement links TRBV6-5 to TRBJ1-6; the D is unclear. Germline CDR1 reads MNHEY; CDR2 reads SVGAGI. This CDR3 region has 14 residues. V was trimmed by 6 bases and J by 7 bases, leaving 13 bases between them. CDR3 in DNA: TGTGCCAGCAGAGTCCCGGGGAAGAATTCACCCCTCCACTTT. Its protein is CASRVPGKNSPLHF.

This chain connects TRBV18 to TRBJ2-2; TRBD2 agrees at 13 bases. Losses at the gene ends were 8 bases for V and 2 bases for J; bases not matched to a gene: 5. This CDR3 is built from 16 residues. CDR1 and CDR2 from the germline V gene are KGHSH and LQKENI. The CDR3 DNA sequence: TGTGCCAGCGGAGGACTAGCGGGGGCCAACACCGGGGAGCTGTTTTTT. Protein sequence: CASGGLAGANTGELFF.

CDR3 coding DNA: TGCGCCAGCAGTTCTTCAGGGATGCACACTGAAGCTTTCTTT. This translates into CASSSSGMHTEAFF. The chain has TRBV5-1 and TRBJ1-1, with D possibly matching TRBD1 (5 bases). CDR1 SGHRS and CDR2 YFSETQ come from the germline V gene. The CDR3 contains 14 residues. Deletions cut 5 bases from V and 3 bases from J, with 14 bases between. Looking up the rest from reference TRBV5-1 and TRBJ1-1 gives the full variable domain: KAGVTQTPRYLIKTRGQQVTLSCSPISGHRSVSWYQQTPGQGLQFLFEYFSETQRNKGNFPGRFSGRQFSNSRSEMNVSTLELGDSALYLCASSSSGMHTEAFFGQGTRLTVV.

V gene TRBV3-1 (or the pseudogene TRBV3-2) combines with J gene TRBJ1-3; no clear D gene. With 5 bases removed from V and 0 bases from J, the gap between germline ends came to 5 bases. Per germline, CDR1 LGHDT and CDR2 YNNKEL (reference sequence). The CDR3 has 13 amino acids. CDR3 residues: CASSWASGNTIYF. CDR3 nucleotides: TGTGCCAGCAGCTGGGCCTCTGGAAACACCATATATTTT.

This rearrangement joins TRBV28 to TRBJ2-1; 8 positions match TRBD2. J gave up 7 bases and V 5 bases, and 10 bases lay outside the gene matches. Germline assignment: CDR1 MDHEN and CDR2 SYDVKM. The CDR3 length is 15 residues. CDR3 coding DNA: TGTGCCAGCAGTCGACTAGCGATTGGCGGGAATGAGCAGTTCTTC. Protein: CASSRLAIGGNEQFF.

The chain joins TRBV14 to TRBJ1-1; D is uncertain. Germline loops: CDR1 SGHDN, CDR2 FVKESK. V dropped 0 bases and J dropped 2 bases, with 13 bases sitting between them. The CDR3 length is 16 residues. Here the CDR3 DNA reads TGTGCCAGCAGCCAAGATATAGGGAGTCTTAACACTGAAGCTTTCTTT. It yields the protein CASSQDIGSLNTEAFF.

J is TRBJ2-2 and V is TRBV7-6, with no clear D. V was pared by 2 bases and J by 0 bases, with 10 bases between. This CDR3 is built from 16 residues. Germline CDR1 SGHVS, CDR2 FNYEAQ. The CDR3 region has the DNA TGTGCCAGCAGCTTACTCCAGGCAGCGAACACCGGGGAGCTGTTTTTT. Translated, it gives CASSLLQAANTGELFF. Together with reference TRBV7-6 and TRBJ2-2, the CDR3 gives the full variable domain: GAGVSQSPRYKVTKRGQDVALRCDPISGHVSLYWYRQALGQGPEFLTYFNYEAQQDKSGLPNDRFSAERPEGSISTLTIQRTEQRDSAMYRCASSLLQAANTGELFFGEGSRLTVL.

This clone is a singleton in its sample. This chain joins TRBV7-2 and TRBJ2-7, with D possibly TRBD2 on 6 matching bases. Germline V lookup: CDR1 SGHTA, CDR2 FQGNSA. This CDR3 is 15 amino acids long. Trimming cost V 2 bases and J 7 bases, with 18 bases left between them. This CDR3 reads CASSLIVDRGGEQYF. The CDR3 DNA sequence: TGTGCCAGCAGCTTAATAGTCGACCGAGGAGGGGAGCAGTACTTC.

The CDR3 DNA reads TGTGCCAGTAGTCTCCAGGGCGGGGGTAATGAAAAACTGTTTTTT. Amino acid sequence: CASSLQGGGNEKLFF. The V and J genes are TRBV19 and TRBJ1-4; a weak D match, TRBD1 (5 bases). With 5 bases removed from V and 4 bases from J, the gap between germline ends came to 14 bases. CDR3 length equals 15 residues. The germline gives CDR1 LNHDA, CDR2 SQIVND (reference sequence).

The chain recombines TRBV18 with TRBJ2-7; weak D call: TRBD2 (6 bases). This CDR3 is 12 amino acids long. The germline V and J ends were trimmed by 4 bases and 9 bases, with 13 bases remaining between them. Germline V gene sequence: CDR1 KGHSH, CDR2 LQKENI. CDR3 nucleotides: TGTGCCAGCTCACGGCAGGGACTTGGGCAGTACTTC. Residues: CASSRQGLGQYF. The full variable domain, its missing parts supplied by reference TRBV18 and TRBJ2-7, is NAGVMQNPRHLVRRRGQEARLRCSPMKGHSHVYWYRQLPEEGLKFMVYLQKENIIDESGMPKERFSAEFPKEGPSILRIQQVVRGDSAAYFCASSRQGLGQYFGPGTRLTVT.

The chain has TRBV9 and TRBJ2-7; D may be TRBD2 (6 bases). Germline values: CDR1 SGDLS, CDR2 YYNGEE. Trimming removed 4 bases from V and 3 bases from J, with 17 bases in between. This CDR3 has 15 residues. The CDR3 region has the DNA TGTGCCAGCAGCCCCCGCCTAGCGAGTGACTACGAGCAGTACTTC. Translated: CASSPRLASDYEQYF.

V is TRBV5-6 and J is TRBJ1-3; D possibly corresponds to TRBD1 (5 bases). Between the trimmed V and J ends, which lost 4 bases and 0 bases, there was a span of 11 bases. The CDR3 has 15 residues. Looked up from germline, CDR1 is SGHDT and CDR2 is YYEEEE. This CDR3 is CASSRRVSSGNTIYF. CDR3 in DNA: TGTGCCAGCAGCCGCAGGGTGAGCTCTGGAAACACCATATATTTT.

The chain recombines TRBV7-2 with TRBJ1-6, with D uncertain. CDR1 is SGHTA and CDR2 is FQGNSA in the germline V gene. V was clipped by 10 bases and J by 9 bases, with 22 bases between them. The CDR3 runs 15 residues. For the CDR3, the DNA is TGTGCCACCGCGCCCTCGCCGATTCGAGGTTCACCCCTCCACTTT. Translated: CATAPSPIRGSPLHF.

The chain couples TRBV18 to TRBJ1-3; D remains ambiguous. Germline V gene data show CDR1 as KGHSH and CDR2 as LQKENI. The CDR3 extends over 16 amino acids. The V and J ends lost 3 bases and 0 bases respectively, with 12 bases between them. The CDR3 sequence is CASSPIGESSGNTIYF. CDR3 bases: TGTGCCAGCTCACCTATTGGGGAGAGCTCTGGAAACACCATATATTTT.